This entry lists 31 T cell receptor beta chains sequenced from one sample in a study of blood T cell repertoires in COVID-19. The data were produced by immunoSEQ multiplex PCR, yet TCRdb's version contains in-frame clones alone and is incomplete. This table has 210,000 or so clones, 65% to 85% appearing once. The specimen was PBMCs or T cells enriched from blood (not recorded which). These receptors were collected from a man aged 30 to 39 with acute COVID-19.

The rearrangement joins TRBV4-2 to TRBJ1-3; no clear D. Between the trimmed V and J ends, which lost 4 bases and 1 base, there was a span of 20 bases. The CDR3 sequence is 18 residues long. Per germline, CDR1 LGHNA and CDR2 YNFKEQ. CDR3 region: CASSLRSVAGVSGNTIYF. The CDR3 DNA reads as TGTGCCAGCAGCCTCCGGAGCGTCGCCGGGGTTTCTGGAAACACCATATATTTT.

The CDR3 region has the DNA TGTGCCAGTAGCCCCGGGCGACTAGCGGGGCAAGGGAATGCCGCCTACAATGAGCAGTTCTTC. Residues: CASSPGRLAGQGNAAYNEQFF. V and J are TRBV19 and TRBJ2-1, with 11 nucleotides matching TRBD2. The CDR3 contains 21 residues. In germline, CDR1 is LNHDA, CDR2 SQIVND (reference sequence). The V and J ends lost 6 bases and 2 bases, in that order; junction bases with no gene match: 21.

CDR3 amino acids: CASSRGGTVYANQPQHF. Here the CDR3 DNA reads TGTGCCAGCAGTCGGGGGGGGACCGTCTACGCTAATCAGCCCCAGCATTTT. V usage is TRBV6-6 and J usage is TRBJ1-5; tentatively, D is TRBD1 (5 bases). Trimming stripped 5 bases from V and 4 bases from J, with 21 bases between. Germline CDR1 and CDR2: MNHNY and SVGAGI (reference sequence). This CDR3 contains 17 residues.

The rearrangement uses TRBV2 and TRBJ1-2, with D maybe TRBD1 (6 bases). Germline CDR1 reads SNHLY; CDR2 reads FYNNEI. V was pared by 6 bases and J by 8 bases, with 22 bases between. This CDR3 is 15 amino acids long. The CDR3 protein is CASSGRDIRVEGYTF. The CDR3 DNA is TGTGCCAGCAGCGGCCGGGACATAAGGGTGGAGGGCTACACCTTC.

The chain carries TRBV7-2 and TRBJ2-7, with TRBD1 identical over 7 bases. Germline CDR1 is SGHTA and CDR2 is FQGNSA. The ends lost 5 bases at V and 3 bases at J; junction bases unmatched: 10. The CDR3 runs 15 residues. The CDR3 DNA reads TGTGCCAGCAGCGTAGAGGGACAGTCAATCTACGAGCAGTACTTC. This sequence encodes CASSVEGQSIYEQYF.

This sequence joins TRBV6-1 and TRBJ2-7; tentatively, D is TRBD1 (6 bases). V gave up 2 bases and J gave up 1 base, with 15 bases separating them. Germline values: CDR1 MNHNS, CDR2 SASEGT. The CDR3 is 16 amino acids. CDR3 sequence reads: CASSETGTRPSYEQYF. Here the CDR3 DNA reads TGTGCCAGCAGTGAAACCGGGACACGGCCGTCCTACGAGCAGTACTTC.

V gene TRBV6-5 combines with J gene TRBJ1-4, with D hard to call. The CDR3 spans 15 residues. CDR1 and CDR2 (germline): MNHEY, SVGAGI. Trimming removed 0 bases at V and 4 bases at J, with 9 bases between. The CDR3: CASSYSTTDNEKLFF. CDR3 nucleotides: TGTGCCAGCAGTTACTCGACTACAGATAATGAAAAACTGTTTTTT.

The V call is TRBV7-2, the J call TRBJ1-2; D is unclear. CDR3 length: 13 residues. Between the trimmed V and J ends, which lost 5 bases and 8 bases, there was a span of 15 bases. The V gene's germline CDR1 is SGHTA and CDR2 FQGNSA. CDR3 protein: CASSVPVVAGYTF. The CDR3 DNA reads TGTGCCAGCAGCGTCCCGGTGGTTGCGGGCTACACCTTC.

V usage is TRBV2 and J usage is TRBJ2-5; 9 nucleotides align to TRBD2. The CDR3 is made up of 15 amino acids. J gave up 7 bases and V 8 bases, and 14 bases lay outside the gene matches. Germline-derived CDR1 and CDR2 are SNHLY and FYNNEI. CDR3 residues: CASLYSLAGFGTQYF. The DNA for the CDR3 is TGTGCCAGCCTCTACTCACTAGCGGGCTTCGGGACCCAGTACTTC.

This clone was counted a single time. The gene calls are TRBV27 and TRBJ2-5; maybe TRBD1 (7 bases). V lost 4 bases and J 5 bases, leaving 14 bases between the germline ends. The germline V gene encodes CDR1 MNHEY and CDR2 SMNVEV (reference sequence). The CDR3 runs to 14 residues. The CDR3 DNA reads as TGTGCCAGCAGTTACGGACAGGCGGGGGAGACCCAGTACTTC. It codes for CASSYGQAGETQYF.

This chain connects TRBV5-4 to TRBJ2-7, with 8 bases that match TRBD2. Germline assignment: CDR1 SGHNT and CDR2 YYREEE (reference sequence). V gave up 1 base and J gave up 0 bases; unmatched junction bases: 6. CDR3 size: 16 residues. CDR3 in amino acids: CASSLPASGPSYEQYF. The CDR3 region has the DNA TGTGCCAGCAGCTTGCCGGCTAGCGGGCCCTCCTACGAGCAGTACTTC.

V gene TRBV5-6 combines with J gene TRBJ1-1; the D gene is possibly TRBD1 (5 bases). Germline V gene sequence: CDR1 SGHDT, CDR2 YYEEEE. Trimming pared 0 bases from V and 0 bases from J, leaving 15 bases between. The CDR3 runs to 17 residues. CDR3 coding DNA: TGTGCCAGCAGCTTGGTAGGTCGGGGGTCGGTGAACACTGAAGCTTTCTTT. Translated, it gives CASSLVGRGSVNTEAFF.

The genes are TRBV20-1 and TRBJ2-6; 7 bases agree with TRBD2. The CDR3 loop spans 14 amino acids. The J segment lost 4 bases and the V segment lost 3 bases, leaving 3 bases of the junction unmatched. The germline V gene encodes CDR1 DFQATT and CDR2 SNEGSKA (reference sequence). The CDR3 DNA sequence: TGCAGTGCTAGTGTGACTAGCGGGGCCAACGTCCTGACTTTC. This encodes CSASVTSGANVLTF.

V is TRBV7-9 and J is TRBJ2-2, with 7 positions matching TRBD2. The CDR3 runs to 13 residues. In germline, CDR1 is SEHNR, CDR2 FQNEAQ (reference sequence). Germline trimming cut 4 bases from V and 6 bases from J; bases unmatched to any gene: 2. CDR3 sequence (DNA): TGTGCCAGCAGCTCGACTAGCCCCGGGGAGCTGTTTTTT. The encoded protein is CASSSTSPGELFF.

The rearrangement links TRBV6-5 to TRBJ1-1; 7 nucleotides agree with TRBD1. CDR3 size: 14 residues. With V trimmed by 5 bases and J by 1 base, 4 bases remained unmatched. Germline assignment: CDR1 MNHEY and CDR2 SVGAGI. The CDR3 is CASSKQGRNTEAFF. CDR3 coding DNA: TGTGCCAGCAGTAAACAGGGGAGGAACACTGAAGCTTTCTTT.

The chain recombines TRBV9 with TRBJ1-2, with a weak D call TRBD1 (5 bases). V was pared by 3 bases and J by 4 bases, with 7 bases between. CDR3 length: 12 amino acids. CDR1 and CDR2 from the germline V gene are SGDLS and YYNGEE. The CDR3 region has the DNA TGTGCCAGCAGCGGGACAAGCTATGGCTACACCTTC. Translating gives CASSGTSYGYTF.

The chain links TRBV6-6 to TRBJ1-5; weak D call: TRBD1 (5 bases). CDR3 length equals 15 residues. CDR1 MNHNY and CDR2 SVGAGI come from the germline V gene (reference sequence). Trimming shortened V by 7 bases and J by 2 bases, and 15 bases separated the two germline ends. Here the CDR3 reads CASTLGGRGNQPQHF. DNA for the CDR3: TGTGCCAGCACCTTGGGGGGAAGGGGCAATCAGCCCCAGCATTTT.

This clone was found a few times. The V and J genes are TRBV6-6 and TRBJ2-7; possible D gene TRBD2, 5 bases. Trimming took 5 bases from V and 0 from J, leaving 14 bases between them. Germline values: CDR1 MNHNY, CDR2 SVGAGI (reference sequence). This CDR3 spans 15 amino acids. DNA for the CDR3: TGTGCCAGCAGTCCTCACGACACTAGCTCCTACGAGCAGTACTTC. It specifies CASSPHDTSSYEQYF.

This chain connects TRBV30 to TRBJ1-4, with 10 positions matching TRBD1. Germline V gene sequence: CDR1 GTSNPN, CDR2 SVGIG (reference sequence). The CDR3 spans 13 residues. V trimming: 7 bases; J trimming: 12 bases; junction bases outside the gene matches: 11. The CDR3 is CASPGQGTIELFF. CDR3 bases: TGTGCCTCGCCGGGACAGGGGACTATCGAACTGTTTTTT.

V usage is TRBV7-9 and J usage is TRBJ1-5, with D perhaps TRBD1 (5 bases). Trimming took 1 base from V and 9 from J, leaving 13 bases between them. CDR1 and CDR2 (germline): SEHNR, FQNEAQ (reference sequence). The CDR3 runs 14 residues. Here the CDR3 reads CASSLGGGRGPQHF. The CDR3 nucleotides read TGTGCCAGCAGCTTAGGGGGTGGAAGGGGGCCCCAGCATTTT.

CDR3 DNA sequence: TGTGCCAGCAGCCAGCCGGGGACAGCTCTCTATAATTCACCCCTCCACTTT. It specifies CASSQPGTALYNSPLHF. The rearrangement joins TRBV3-1 (or the pseudogene TRBV3-2) to TRBJ1-6; 7 bases are shared with TRBD1. The CDR3 covers 17 residues. Per the germline V gene, CDR1 is LGHDT and CDR2 is YNNKEL (reference sequence). V shed 3 bases and J 3 bases; nucleotides not matched to a gene: 8.

CDR3 bases: TGTGCCAGCAGCTTCGGGCCGTCCCGGGATGACCGGAACACTGAAGCTTTCTTT. Translation: CASSFGPSRDDRNTEAFF. V usage is TRBV7-9 and J usage is TRBJ1-1, with unresolved D. CDR3 length equals 18 residues. Germline V gene lookup returns CDR1 SEHNR and CDR2 FQNEAQ (reference sequence). Trimming left V 3 bases short and J 1 base short, with 21 bases between.

The chain is built from TRBV6-6 and TRBJ2-3; 8 nucleotides match TRBD1. The CDR3 spans 15 residues. J lost 4 bases, V lost 6 bases, and 9 bases had no gene match. CDR1 and CDR2 from the germline V gene are MNHNY and SVGAGI (reference sequence). In DNA form, the CDR3 reads TGTGCCAGCAGCCTTACCGGGACAGGTGCAGATACGCAGTATTTT. Its protein is CASSLTGTGADTQYF.

This sequence joins TRBV19 and TRBJ1-1; D might be TRBD1 (5 bases). V was cut by 7 bases and J by 6 bases, with 15 bases left in between. This CDR3 comprises 13 residues. Germline values: CDR1 LNHDA, CDR2 SQIVND (reference sequence). The CDR3 nucleotides are TGTGCCAGTAATTCAGGGCCCTATTCTGAAGCTTTCTTT. It is translated as CASNSGPYSEAFF.

The J gene is TRBJ2-5, the V gene TRBV5-1; tentative D call: TRBD1 (6 bases). V lost 9 bases to trimming and J lost 3 bases, with 18 bases between them. The CDR3 is 14 residues long. Germline V CDR1 and CDR2: SGHRS, YFSETQ. CDR3 nucleotides: TGCGCCACGAGCTGGGGGCAACCTAAAGAGACCCAGTACTTC. The encoded protein is CATSWGQPKETQYF.

This chain uses TRBV4-1 with TRBJ2-4, with D perhaps TRBD1 (5 bases). Germline V gene sequence: CDR1 MGHRA, CDR2 YSYEKL. The CDR3 has 15 amino acids. V was pared by 1 base and J by 7 bases, with 14 bases between. The CDR3 sequence is CASSQGVQGLNIQYF. DNA for the CDR3: TGCGCCAGCAGCCAAGGCGTCCAGGGCTTGAACATTCAGTACTTC.

CDR3 sequence (DNA): TGTGCCAGCAGCGTATCAGGGGGTAGCGAGCAGTACTTC. Translated: CASSVSGGSEQYF. V usage is TRBV9 and J usage is TRBJ2-7; TRBD1 aligns across 7 bases. CDR3 length equals 13 residues. Germline V lookup: CDR1 SGDLS, CDR2 YYNGEE. J was trimmed by 6 bases and V by 1 base; bases with no gene match: 4.

In its sample, this clone was seen a few times. V and J are TRBV28 and TRBJ1-6, with D maybe TRBD1 (6 bases). The CDR3 has 18 residues. V shed 5 bases and J shed 4 bases, with 21 bases lying between them. Germline assignment: CDR1 MDHEN and CDR2 SYDVKM. CDR3 protein: CASSPGYGGRGYNSPLHF. CDR3 DNA: TGTGCCAGCAGTCCGGGGTATGGGGGAAGGGGGTATAATTCACCCCTCCACTTT.

Concerning this clone itself: The sample carries other DNA sequences with the same CDR3. V gene TRBV19 combines with J gene TRBJ2-7; 7 positions agree with TRBD1. The CDR3 has 14 amino acids. V dropped 2 bases and J dropped 3; count of bases not matched to a gene: 4. Germline V CDR1 and CDR2: LNHDA, SQIVND (reference sequence). CDR3 in DNA: TGTGCCAGTAGTATAAGGGCAGGGGGCTACGAGCAGTACTTC. It codes for CASSIRAGGYEQYF.

The chain couples TRBV5-1 to TRBJ2-1; D gene unclear. The CDR3 loop spans 15 amino acids. Germline CDR1 reads SGHRS; CDR2 reads YFSETQ. V was trimmed by 0 bases and J by 5 bases, leaving 12 bases between them. CDR3 sequence reads: CASSLASGPHNEQFF. The CDR3 coding sequence is TGCGCCAGCAGCTTGGCGTCAGGCCCCCACAATGAGCAGTTCTTC.

This chain uses TRBV18 with TRBJ1-1; 9 nucleotides align to TRBD1. Looked up from germline, CDR1 is KGHSH and CDR2 is LQKENI. After removal of 1 base from V and 0 bases from J, the junction contained 6 bases not matched to a gene. The CDR3 runs to 17 residues. CDR3 nucleotides: TGTGCCAGCTCACCACTGGGACAGGGAACTATGAACACTGAAGCTTTCTTT. The encoded protein is CASSPLGQGTMNTEAFF.